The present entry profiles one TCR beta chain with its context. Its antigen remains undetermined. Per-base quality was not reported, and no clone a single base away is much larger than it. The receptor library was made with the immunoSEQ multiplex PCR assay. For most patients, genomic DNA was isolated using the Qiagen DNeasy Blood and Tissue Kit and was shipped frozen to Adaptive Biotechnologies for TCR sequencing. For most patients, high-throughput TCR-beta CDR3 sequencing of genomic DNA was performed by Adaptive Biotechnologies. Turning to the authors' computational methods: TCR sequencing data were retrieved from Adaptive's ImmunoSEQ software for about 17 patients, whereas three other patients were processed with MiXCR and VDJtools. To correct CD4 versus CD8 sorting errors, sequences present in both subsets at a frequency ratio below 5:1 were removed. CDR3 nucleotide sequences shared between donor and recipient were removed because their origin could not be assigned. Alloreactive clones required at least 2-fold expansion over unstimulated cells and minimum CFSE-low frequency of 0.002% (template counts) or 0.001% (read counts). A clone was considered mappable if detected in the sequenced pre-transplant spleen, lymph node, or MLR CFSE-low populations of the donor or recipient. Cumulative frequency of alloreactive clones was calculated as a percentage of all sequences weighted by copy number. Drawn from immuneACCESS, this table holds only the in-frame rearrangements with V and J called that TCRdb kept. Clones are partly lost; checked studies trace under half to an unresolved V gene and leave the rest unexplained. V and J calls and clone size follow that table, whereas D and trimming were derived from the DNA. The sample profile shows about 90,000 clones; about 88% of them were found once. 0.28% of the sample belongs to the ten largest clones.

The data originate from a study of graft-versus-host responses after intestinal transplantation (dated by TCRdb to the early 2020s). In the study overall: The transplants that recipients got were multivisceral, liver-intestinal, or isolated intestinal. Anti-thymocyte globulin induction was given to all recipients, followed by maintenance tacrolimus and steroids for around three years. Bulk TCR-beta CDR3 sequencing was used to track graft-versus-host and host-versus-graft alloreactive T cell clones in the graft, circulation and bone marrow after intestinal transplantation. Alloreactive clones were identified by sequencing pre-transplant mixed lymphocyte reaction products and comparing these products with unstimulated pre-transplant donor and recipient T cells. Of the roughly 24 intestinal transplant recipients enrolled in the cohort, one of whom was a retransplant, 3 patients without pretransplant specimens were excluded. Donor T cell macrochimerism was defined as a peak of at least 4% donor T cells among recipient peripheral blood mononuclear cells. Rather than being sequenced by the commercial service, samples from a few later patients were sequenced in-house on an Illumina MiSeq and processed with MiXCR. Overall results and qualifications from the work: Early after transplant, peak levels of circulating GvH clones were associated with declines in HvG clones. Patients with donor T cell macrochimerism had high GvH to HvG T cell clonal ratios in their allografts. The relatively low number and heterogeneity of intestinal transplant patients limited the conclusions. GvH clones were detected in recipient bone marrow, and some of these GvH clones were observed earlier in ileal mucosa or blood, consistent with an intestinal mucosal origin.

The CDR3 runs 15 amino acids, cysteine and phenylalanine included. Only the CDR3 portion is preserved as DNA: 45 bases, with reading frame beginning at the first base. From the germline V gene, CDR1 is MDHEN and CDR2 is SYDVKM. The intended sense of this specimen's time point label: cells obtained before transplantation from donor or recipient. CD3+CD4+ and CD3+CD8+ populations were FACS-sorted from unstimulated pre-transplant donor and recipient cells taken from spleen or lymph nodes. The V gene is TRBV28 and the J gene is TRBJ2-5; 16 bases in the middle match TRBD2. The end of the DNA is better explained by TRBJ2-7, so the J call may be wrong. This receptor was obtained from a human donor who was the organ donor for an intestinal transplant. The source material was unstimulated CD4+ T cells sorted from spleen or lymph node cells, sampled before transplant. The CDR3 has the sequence CASSGTSGRAGEQYF. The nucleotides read TGTGCCAGCAGTGGGACTAGCGGGAGGGCGGGCGAGCAGTACTTC.